Following are 21 T cell receptor beta chains from one sample sequenced in a study of Graves' ophthalmopathy and Graves' hyperthyroidism. The TCR beta CDR3 regions underwent amplification from RNA transcripts. In the first round, RT-PCR was carried out with HTBI primers, and a multiplex PCR formed the second round. TCRdb recomputed calls from the multiplex PCR reads with MiXCR, one row per CDR3 protein. The sample yields hundreds of thousands of distinct CDR3 sequences, 15% to 19% seen once. Sequencing used peripheral blood. The origin of the receptors is a young woman with stable Graves' hyperthyroidism.

This clonotype was observed many times. The gene calls are TRBV29-1 and TRBJ1-2; TRBD1 aligns across 7 bases. Per germline, CDR1 SQVTM and CDR2 ANQGSEA. Trimming took 4 bases from V and 7 from J; bases not matched to a gene: 3. CDR3 length equals 11 residues. CDR3 sequence (DNA): TGCAGCGTTGTGGCAGGGGGTGGCTACACCTTC. Encoded protein: CSVVAGGGYTF. The whole variable domain, filled in from reference TRBV29-1 and TRBJ1-2, reads SAVISQKPSRDICQRGTSLTIQCQVDSQVTMMFWYRQQPGQSLTLIATANQGSEATYESGFVIDKFPISRPNLTFSTLTVSNMSPEDSSIYLCSVVAGGGYTFGSGTRLTVV.

This clonotype turned up a few times. The chain employs TRBV11-1 and TRBJ2-5; 7 nucleotides align to TRBD2. J gave up 1 base and V 0 bases, and 11 bases lay outside the gene matches. There are 18 residues in the CDR3. Germline CDR1 is SGHAT and CDR2 is FQDESV (reference sequence). The CDR3 DNA is TGTGCCAGCAGCTTAGCGCGGTTAGCGGGCCGACCCCAAGAGACCCAGTACTTC. Its translation: CASSLARLAGRPQETQYF.

This clonotype was found many times. The chain couples TRBV20-1 to TRBJ1-5; D unresolved. In germline, CDR1 is DFQATT, CDR2 SNEGSKA (reference sequence). This CDR3 has 15 residues. Trimming stripped 4 bases from V and 6 bases from J, with 19 bases between. The CDR3 reads CSATQTVEASQPQHF. The DNA of the CDR3 is TGCAGTGCTACACAGACGGTGGAGGCGTCTCAGCCCCAGCATTTT.

This clonotype appeared many times. This chain connects TRBV2 to TRBJ1-5; 8 bases are a match to TRBD1. The V segment lost 10 bases and the J segment 5 bases; nucleotides outside the gene matches: 13. Germline V gene data show CDR1 as SNHLY and CDR2 as FYNNEI. CDR3 length: 15 residues. CDR3 sequence: CATTKGQGRDQPQHF. CDR3 DNA: TGTGCCACCACGAAAGGACAGGGTCGAGATCAGCCCCAGCATTTT.

The J gene is TRBJ1-3, the V gene TRBV7-2, with D maybe TRBD1 (5 bases). The CDR3 runs to 14 residues. V gave up 5 bases and J gave up 2 bases, with 10 bases separating them. Per germline, CDR1 SGHTA and CDR2 FQGNSA. CDR3 residues: CASSRDPAGNTIYF. The CDR3 nucleotides read TGTGCCAGCAGCCGGGACCCGGCTGGAAACACCATATATTTT.

The J gene is TRBJ1-1, the V gene TRBV19, with TRBD1 as a possible D gene (5 bases). With 9 bases removed from V and 0 bases from J, the gap between germline ends came to 23 bases. Looked up from germline, CDR1 is LNHDA and CDR2 is SQIVND (reference sequence). The CDR3 runs to 17 residues. CDR3 sequence: CASLLGQGRVVNTEAFF. CDR3 nucleotide sequence: TGTGCCAGCCTTCTGGGGCAGGGTAGGGTTGTGAACACTGAAGCTTTCTTT.

This clonotype was observed a few times. A much larger clonotype is one base distant, so this may be a read error. In DNA form, the CDR3 reads TGCGCCAGCAGCTTCGCGGGGGGTGATGGCTACACCTTC. Encoded protein: CASSFAGGDGYTF. The chain couples TRBV5-1 to TRBJ1-2; D is possibly TRBD1 (5 bases). CDR3 length: 13 amino acids. Trimming took off 2 bases at V and 6 bases at J, with 11 bases between the two ends. Germline V gives CDR1 SGHRS, CDR2 YFSETQ.

A word on this clonotype: Possible read error: a much larger clone is one base away. The chain couples TRBV12-3 or TRBV12-4 to TRBJ2-7; possibly TRBD1 for D (6 bases). This CDR3 is 15 amino acids long. V lost 6 bases, J lost 2 bases, and 17 bases lay in between. This CDR3 reads CASSLQGLRTYEQYV. The CDR3 bases are TGTGCCAGCAGCTTACAGGGCCTCCGAACCTACGAGCAGTACGTC.

This clonotype was counted many times. The chain employs TRBV20-1 and TRBJ2-5; perhaps TRBD2 as D (7 bases). Trimming shortened V by 2 bases and J by 2 bases, and 12 bases separated the two germline ends. Germline loops: CDR1 DFQATT, CDR2 SNEGSKA (reference sequence). The length of the CDR3 is 14 residues. The CDR3 nucleotides read TGCAGTGCTAGAAGGGGGGGCGTACAAGAGACCCAGTACTTC. The encoded protein is CSARRGGVQETQYF.

This clonotype was recorded many times. This chain links TRBV11-2 with TRBJ1-5; tentatively, D is TRBD1 (5 bases). This CDR3 is 16 amino acids long. The germline gives CDR1 SGHAT, CDR2 FQNNGV. The V end lost 1 base, the J end lost 1 base, and 11 bases lay between the germline ends. CDR3 sequence (DNA): TGTGCCAGCAGCTTAGGCGTCAGGGAGAGCAATCAGCCCCAGCATTTT. This codes for CASSLGVRESNQPQHF.

A few counts support this clonotype. The chain couples TRBV7-2 to TRBJ2-5; TRBD2 aligns across 8 bases. V lost 5 bases and J lost 4; bases outside the gene matches: 9. From germline, CDR1 is SGHTA and CDR2 FQGNSA. The CDR3 is 15 residues long. The CDR3 bases are TGTGCCAGCAGCCTCCGGGGGGGGGGGCCAGAGACCCAGTACTTC. Its translation: CASSLRGGGPETQYF.

This clonotype came up many times. V and J are TRBV6-1 and TRBJ1-5; no reliable D call. V was cut by 1 base and J by 3 bases, with 10 bases left in between. This CDR3 comprises 15 residues. The germline gives CDR1 MNHNS, CDR2 SASEGT. CDR3: CASSEGNGLNQPQHF. CDR3 nucleotide sequence: TGTGCCAGCAGTGAAGGAAACGGCCTCAATCAGCCCCAGCATTTT.

This clonotype was detected ten times or more. The gene calls are TRBV7-2 and TRBJ1-6; TRBD1 agrees at 10 bases. Germline V gives CDR1 SGHTA, CDR2 FQGNSA. The CDR3 sequence is 18 residues long. With V trimmed by 5 bases and J by 14 bases, 21 bases remained unmatched. This CDR3 reads CASSLTSGLGQGSIALHF. The CDR3 bases are TGTGCCAGCAGCCTCACCTCGGGATTGGGACAGGGGAGTATAGCCCTCCACTTT.

This clonotype was seen repeatedly, ten times or more. The CDR3 here is CASSGNGRYSNQPQHF. CDR3 sequence (DNA): TGTGCCAGCAGTGGAAACGGACGGTATAGCAATCAGCCCCAGCATTTT. The chain joins TRBV12-3 or TRBV12-4 to TRBJ1-5; D is ambiguous. Trimming stripped 5 bases from V and 0 bases from J, with 14 bases between. This CDR3 has 16 amino acids.

There are many counts of this clonotype. The gene calls are TRBV7-2 and TRBJ2-7; either TRBD1 or TRBD2 may supply D (5 bases each). This CDR3 has 15 residues. Germline CDR1 reads SGHTA; CDR2 reads FQGNSA. Trimming took off 6 bases at V and 0 bases at J, with 15 bases between the two ends. The CDR3 is CASRPGTHRSYEQYF. In DNA form, the CDR3 reads TGTGCCAGCAGACCCGGGACGCATCGCTCCTACGAGCAGTACTTC.

This clonotype was observed at least ten times. V gene TRBV12-3 or TRBV12-4 combines with J gene TRBJ2-4; D may be TRBD1 (5 bases). CDR3 size: 14 residues. With 7 bases removed from V and 4 bases from J, the gap between germline ends came to 14 bases. The CDR3 here is CASNQGGGKNIQYF. The CDR3 region has the DNA TGTGCCAGCAACCAGGGCGGTGGGAAAAACATTCAGTACTTC.

This clonotype was seen many times. The chain joins TRBV13 to TRBJ2-2; maybe TRBD2 (6 bases). This CDR3 is built from 19 residues. Germline V lookup: CDR1 PRHDT, CDR2 FYEKMQ (reference sequence). Trimming took 5 bases from V and 0 from J, leaving 22 bases between them. The CDR3 loop reads CASSPGLAGTGSNTGELFF. CDR3 in DNA: TGTGCCAGCAGCCCAGGCCTAGCCGGGACTGGATCGAACACCGGGGAGCTGTTTTTT.

This clonotype appeared many times. The chain has TRBV7-3 and TRBJ1-6; D gene unclear. The CDR3 runs to 14 residues. V was cut by 0 bases and J by 8 bases, with 8 bases left in between. Looked up from germline, CDR1 is SGHTA and CDR2 is FQGTGA. DNA of the CDR3: TGTGCCAGCAGCTTAACAGGGAGGGATTCACCCCTCCACTTT. Translation gives CASSLTGRDSPLHF.

This clonotype showed up many times. The rearrangement joins TRBV19 to TRBJ1-2; unclear D gene. V was clipped by 5 bases and J by 7 bases, with 14 bases between them. Germline loops: CDR1 LNHDA, CDR2 SQIVND (reference sequence). The CDR3 has 13 residues. The CDR3 DNA reads as TGTGCCAGTAGTCCAGGTCTATTGGGTGGCTACACCTTC. This sequence encodes CASSPGLLGGYTF.

This clonotype has ten or more counts. The rearrangement links TRBV6-5 to TRBJ1-2; no firm D call. The CDR3 spans 15 residues. Germline-derived CDR1 and CDR2 are MNHEY and SVGAGI. V gave up 0 bases and J gave up 6 bases, with 14 bases separating them. CDR3 nucleotides: TGTGCCAGCAGTTACTCGGGAAGGTCCGGGGATGGCTACACCTTC. This gives the protein CASSYSGRSGDGYTF.

This clonotype was seen ten or more times. The V gene is TRBV4-3, the J gene TRBJ1-1; tentatively, D is TRBD1 (5 bases). From germline, CDR1 is LGHNA and CDR2 YSLEER. This CDR3 spans 17 amino acids. The ends were cut back, 3 bases at V and 0 bases at J, with 17 bases in the middle. The CDR3 spells CASSHHRWRELNTEAFF. The CDR3 DNA follows: TGCGCCAGCAGCCACCACAGGTGGAGAGAATTGAACACTGAAGCTTTCTTT.